This TCR beta chain appears in the sequencing data of a study of T cell repertoires in cytomegalovirus infection. About the study: Indications of both CMV infection and matching HLA type were provided by public TCR beta signatures.

This clonotype has ten or more counts. The antigen is undetermined. Study-level results: The cumulative frequency of public TCR beta families distinguished individuals who carried CMV together with the relevant HLA. Clonotypes of TCR beta that were HLA-C-restricted and CMV-specific dominated the ex vivo response.

MiXCR, run by TCRdb on the reads, gives a single entry per CDR3 protein. Among tens of thousands of distinct CDR3 sequences listed, 3% to 4.5% were seen once. Germline loops: CDR1 SGHTA, CDR2 FQGNSA. The CDR3 contains 17 residues. The junction had 12 bases not matched to a gene; V was cut back by 5 bases and J by 4 bases. The sequencing input was PBMCs. The clonotype was recovered from a human donor in good health (CMV status not recorded). Some clones in this sample may be carry-over from other donors' samples. The V gene is TRBV7-2, the J gene TRBJ2-5; 11 bases are shared with TRBD1. CDR3 sequence: CASSIDPGQGGRETQYF. DNA for the CDR3: TGTGCCAGCAGCATAGATCCGGGACAGGGGGGCCGAGAGACCCAGTACTTC.